This is a list of T cell receptor beta chains from one sample in a study of blood T cell repertoires in COVID-19. The assay was immunoSEQ multiplex PCR, and TCRdb's table has in-frame clones only and misses some. The sample has tens of thousands of clones, 75% to 90% seen once. The sample comprised peripheral blood. The receptors were sampled from a man in his fifties or sixties with active or convalescent COVID-19. Both conserved end residues are part of each CDR3. Each record gives: D gene, V gene, J gene, clone size, CDR3 DNA, CDR3 protein. The D gene is left open where the match is weak. Where a row states a size, it is once, few, many or the class of an expanded clone; other rows omit it.

.,TRBV6-5,TRBJ2-5,.,TGTGCCAGCAGTTACAGGGGGTTAGGTGAGACCCAGTACTTC,CASSYRGLGETQYF
.,TRBV19,TRBJ1-5,.,TGTGCCAGTAAAGGCGGGGGGTACAATCAGCCCCAGCATTTT,CASKGGGYNQPQHF
.,TRBV7-9,TRBJ1-1,.,TGTGCCAGCAGCTTTTCCGTGAACACTGAAGCTTTCTTT,CASSFSVNTEAFF
TRBD1,TRBV5-1,TRBJ1-2,.,TGCGCCAGCAGACTTGGACAGGGCGGAGGCTACACCTTC,CASRLGQGGGYTF
TRBD1,TRBV6-5,TRBJ1-2,once,TGTGCCAGCAGTTACGGAGACAGGGTTCGAGGCTACACCTTC,CASSYGDRVRGYTF
.,TRBV9,TRBJ2-3,.,TGTGCCAGCAGCGTAGATTTAGGGGGCACAGATACGCAGTATTTT,CASSVDLGGTDTQYF
.,TRBV29-1,TRBJ2-1,.,TGCAGCGTTGCACTAGCAGACAATGAGCAGTTCTTC,CSVALADNEQFF
.,TRBV20-1,TRBJ2-3,.,TGCAGTGCTTCAGGGGCAGATACGCAGTATTTT,CSASGADTQYF
TRBD2,TRBV9,TRBJ2-1,.,TGTGCCAGCAGCGTAGGGACTAGCGGGAACGATGAGCAGTTCTTC,CASSVGTSGNDEQFF
.,TRBV11-3,TRBJ2-5,.,TGTGCCAGCAGTCCTCAGGAAGAAGAGACCCAGTACTTC,CASSPQEEETQYF
TRBD1,TRBV11-2,TRBJ2-3,.,TGTGCCAGCAGCCCCCGGACAGGGCTCACAGATACGCAGTATTTT,CASSPRTGLTDTQYF
.,TRBV2,TRBJ2-1,.,TGTGCCAGCAGTGTCCAGGACAGCCACTACAATGAGCAGTTCTTC,CASSVQDSHYNEQFF
.,TRBV12-3/TRBV12-4,TRBJ2-4,.,TGTGCCAGCAGTTTCCCAACAGATGACATTCAGTACTTC,CASSFPTDDIQYF
.,TRBV14,TRBJ2-7,.,TGTGCCAGCAGCCAAGACCGCAGTCACTCCTACGAGCAGTACTTC,CASSQDRSHSYEQYF
TRBD1,TRBV5-4,TRBJ2-7,.,TGTGCCAGCAGCTTGGGACAGGGGTTCTACGAGCAGTACTTC,CASSLGQGFYEQYF
TRBD1,TRBV6-5,TRBJ2-1,.,TGTGCCAGCCTACAGCAGGGGGCTAACTACAATGAGCAGTTCTTC,CASLQQGANYNEQFF
.,TRBV5-4,TRBJ1-6,.,TGTGCCAGCAGCCACCTTGGAGGGCCAACTAATTCACCCCTCCACTTT,CASSHLGGPTNSPLHF